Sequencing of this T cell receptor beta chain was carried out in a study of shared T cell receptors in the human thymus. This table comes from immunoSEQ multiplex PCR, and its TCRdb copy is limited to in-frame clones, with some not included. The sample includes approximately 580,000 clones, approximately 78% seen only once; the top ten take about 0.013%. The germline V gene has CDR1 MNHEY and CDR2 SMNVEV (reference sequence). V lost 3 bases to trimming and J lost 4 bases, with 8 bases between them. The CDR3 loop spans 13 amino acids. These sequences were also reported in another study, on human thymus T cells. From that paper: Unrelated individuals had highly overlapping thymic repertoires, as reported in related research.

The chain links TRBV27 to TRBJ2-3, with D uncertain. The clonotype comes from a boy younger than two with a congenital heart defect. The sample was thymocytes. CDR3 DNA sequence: TGTGCCAGCAGTTTGCACACATCAGATACGCAGTATTTT. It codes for CASSLHTSDTQYF.